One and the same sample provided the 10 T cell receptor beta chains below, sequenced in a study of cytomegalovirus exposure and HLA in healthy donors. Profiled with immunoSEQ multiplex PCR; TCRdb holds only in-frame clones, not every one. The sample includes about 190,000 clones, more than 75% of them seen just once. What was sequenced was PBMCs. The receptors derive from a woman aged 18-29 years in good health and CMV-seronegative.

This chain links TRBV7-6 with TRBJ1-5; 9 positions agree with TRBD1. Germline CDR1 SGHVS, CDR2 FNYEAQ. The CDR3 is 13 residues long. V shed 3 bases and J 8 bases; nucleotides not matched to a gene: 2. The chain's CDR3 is CASSLTGGKPQHF. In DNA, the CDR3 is TGTGCCAGCAGCTTGACAGGGGGTAAGCCCCAGCATTTT.

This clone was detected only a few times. CDR3 amino acids: CAWRRRNYGYTF. The CDR3 nucleotides read TGTGCCTGGAGAAGGAGAAACTATGGCTACACCTTC. The gene calls are TRBV30 and TRBJ1-2, with unresolved D. Germline values: CDR1 GTSNPN, CDR2 SVGIG (reference sequence). Trimming shortened V by 3 bases and J by 2 bases, and 7 bases separated the two germline ends. The CDR3 contains 12 residues.

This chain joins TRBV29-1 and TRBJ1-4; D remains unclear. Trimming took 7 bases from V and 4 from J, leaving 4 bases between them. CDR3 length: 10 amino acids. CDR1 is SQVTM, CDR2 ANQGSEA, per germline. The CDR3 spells CSASNEKLFF. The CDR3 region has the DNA TGCAGCGCCAGTAATGAAAAACTGTTTTTT.

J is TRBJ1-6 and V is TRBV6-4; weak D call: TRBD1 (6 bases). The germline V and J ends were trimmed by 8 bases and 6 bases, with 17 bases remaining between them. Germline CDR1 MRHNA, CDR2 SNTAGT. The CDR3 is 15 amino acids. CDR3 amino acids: CASGQPGHGNSPLHF. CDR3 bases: TGTGCCAGCGGCCAACCGGGACACGGTAATTCACCCCTCCACTTT.

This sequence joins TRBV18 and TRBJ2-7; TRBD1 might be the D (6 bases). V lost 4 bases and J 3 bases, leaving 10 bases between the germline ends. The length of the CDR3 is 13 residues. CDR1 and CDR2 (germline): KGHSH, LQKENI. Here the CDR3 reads CASSQGQIYEQYF. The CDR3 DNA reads TGTGCCAGCTCACAAGGACAGATCTACGAGCAGTACTTC.

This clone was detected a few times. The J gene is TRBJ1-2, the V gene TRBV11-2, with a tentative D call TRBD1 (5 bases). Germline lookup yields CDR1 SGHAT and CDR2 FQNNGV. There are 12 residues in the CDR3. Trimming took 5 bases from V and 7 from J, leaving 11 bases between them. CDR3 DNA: TGTGCCAGCAGCCAAGGGGTTTTTGGCTACACCTTC. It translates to CASSQGVFGYTF.

The CDR3 loop is CASSTLTGGTTDTQYF. CDR3 in DNA: TGTGCCAGCAGCACCCTGACAGGAGGTACGACAGATACGCAGTATTTT. The chain carries TRBV7-9 and TRBJ2-3, with D maybe TRBD1 (6 bases). Germline lookup yields CDR1 SEHNR and CDR2 FQNEAQ (reference sequence). Trimming removed 5 bases at V and 3 bases at J, with 18 bases between. CDR3 length: 16 residues.

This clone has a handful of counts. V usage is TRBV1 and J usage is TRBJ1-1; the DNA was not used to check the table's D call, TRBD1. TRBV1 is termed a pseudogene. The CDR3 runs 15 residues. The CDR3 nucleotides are TGCACCAGCAGCCGACAGGGGCCATCGAACACTGAAGCTTTCTTT. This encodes CTSSRQGPSNTEAFF.

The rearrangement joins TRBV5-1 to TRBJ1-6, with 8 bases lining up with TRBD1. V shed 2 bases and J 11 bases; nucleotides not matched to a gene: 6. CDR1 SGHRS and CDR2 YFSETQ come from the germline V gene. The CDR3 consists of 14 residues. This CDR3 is CASSLTGGVTPLHF. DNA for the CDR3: TGCGCCAGCAGCTTAACAGGGGGTGTGACACCCCTCCACTTT.

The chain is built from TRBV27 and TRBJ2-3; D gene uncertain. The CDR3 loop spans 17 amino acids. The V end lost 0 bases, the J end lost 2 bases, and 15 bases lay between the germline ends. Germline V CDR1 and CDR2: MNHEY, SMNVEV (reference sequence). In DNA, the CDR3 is TGTGCCAGCAGTTTATCGGTAGCTAACACATACACAGATACGCAGTATTTT. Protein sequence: CASSLSVANTYTDTQYF.